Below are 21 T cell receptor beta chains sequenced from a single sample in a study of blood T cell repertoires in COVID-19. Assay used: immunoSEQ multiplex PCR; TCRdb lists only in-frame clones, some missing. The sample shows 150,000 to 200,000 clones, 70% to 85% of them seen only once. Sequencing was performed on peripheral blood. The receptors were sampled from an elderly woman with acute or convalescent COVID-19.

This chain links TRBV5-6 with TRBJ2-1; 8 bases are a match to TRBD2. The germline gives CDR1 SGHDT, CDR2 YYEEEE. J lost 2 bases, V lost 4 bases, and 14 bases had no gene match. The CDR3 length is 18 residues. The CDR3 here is CASSPGLASVGPYNEQFF. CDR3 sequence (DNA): TGTGCCAGCAGCCCTGGACTAGCCTCCGTGGGTCCCTACAATGAGCAGTTCTTC.

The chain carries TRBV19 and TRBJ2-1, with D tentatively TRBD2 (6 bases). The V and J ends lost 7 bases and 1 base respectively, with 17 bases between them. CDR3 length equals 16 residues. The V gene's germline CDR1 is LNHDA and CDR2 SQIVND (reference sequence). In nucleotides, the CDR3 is TGTGCCAGTACAAGGGGACGAGGGAGGTCCTACAATGAGCAGTTCTTC. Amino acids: CASTRGRGRSYNEQFF.

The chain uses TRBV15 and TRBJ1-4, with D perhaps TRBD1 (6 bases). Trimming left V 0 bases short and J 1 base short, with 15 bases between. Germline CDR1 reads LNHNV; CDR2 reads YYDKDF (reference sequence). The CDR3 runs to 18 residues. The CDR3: CATSRERRGVRTNEKLFF. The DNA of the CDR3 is TGTGCCACCAGCAGAGAACGCAGGGGCGTTAGAACTAATGAAAAACTGTTTTTT.

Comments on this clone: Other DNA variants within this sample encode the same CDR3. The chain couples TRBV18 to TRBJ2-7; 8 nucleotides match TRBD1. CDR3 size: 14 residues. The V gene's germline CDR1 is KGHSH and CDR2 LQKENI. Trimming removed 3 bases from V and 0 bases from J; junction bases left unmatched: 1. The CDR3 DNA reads TGTGCCAGCTCACCTGGACAGGGCTCCTACGAGCAGTACTTC. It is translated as CASSPGQGSYEQYF.

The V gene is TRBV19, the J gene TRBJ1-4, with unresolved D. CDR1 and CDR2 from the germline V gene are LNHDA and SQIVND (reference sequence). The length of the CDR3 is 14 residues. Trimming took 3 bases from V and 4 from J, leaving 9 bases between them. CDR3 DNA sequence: TGTGCCAGTAGTATCGGGTTGGTTAATGAAAAACTGTTTTTT. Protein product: CASSIGLVNEKLFF.

In DNA, the CDR3 is TGTGCCAGTATCAAAGACAGGCGGAGCACAGATACGCAGTATTTT. It translates to CASIKDRRSTDTQYF. The chain carries TRBV19 and TRBJ2-3; D might be TRBD1 (6 bases). Germline CDR1 reads LNHDA; CDR2 reads SQIVND (reference sequence). Trimming took off 7 bases at V and 0 bases at J, with 14 bases between the two ends. The CDR3 spans 15 residues.

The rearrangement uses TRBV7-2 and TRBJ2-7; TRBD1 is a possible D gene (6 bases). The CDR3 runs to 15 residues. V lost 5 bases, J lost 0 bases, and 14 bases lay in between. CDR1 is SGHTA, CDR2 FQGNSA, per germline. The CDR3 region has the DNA TGTGCCAGCAGCCGGACAGCTTTTAGCTCCTACGAGCAGTACTTC. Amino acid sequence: CASSRTAFSSYEQYF.

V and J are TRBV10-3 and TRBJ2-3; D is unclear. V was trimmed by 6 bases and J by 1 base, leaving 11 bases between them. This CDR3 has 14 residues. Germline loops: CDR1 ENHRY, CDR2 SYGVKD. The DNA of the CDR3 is TGTGCCATCAGCGACGCGGCGGGCACAGATACGCAGTATTTT. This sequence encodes CAISDAAGTDTQYF.

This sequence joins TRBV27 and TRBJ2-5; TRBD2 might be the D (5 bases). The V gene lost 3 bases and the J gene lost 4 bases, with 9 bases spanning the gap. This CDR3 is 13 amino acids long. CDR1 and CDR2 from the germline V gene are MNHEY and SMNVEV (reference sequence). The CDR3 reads CASSLVRGETQYF. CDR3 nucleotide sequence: TGTGCCAGCAGTTTGGTCCGGGGAGAGACCCAGTACTTC.

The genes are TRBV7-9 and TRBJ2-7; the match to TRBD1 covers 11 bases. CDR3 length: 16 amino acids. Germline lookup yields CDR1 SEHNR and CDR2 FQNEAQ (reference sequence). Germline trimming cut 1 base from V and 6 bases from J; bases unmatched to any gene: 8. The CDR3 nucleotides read TGTGCCAGCAGCTTAGTGACCGGACAGGGGGCCGTCGAGCAGTACTTC. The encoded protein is CASSLVTGQGAVEQYF.

The CDR3 DNA sequence: TGTGCCAGCAGCTTGGCAGGGGGCGCGTCCGGAAACACCATATATTTT. The encoded protein is CASSLAGGASGNTIYF. V and J are TRBV5-5 and TRBJ1-3; 8 positions match TRBD1. Per the germline V gene, CDR1 is SGHKS and CDR2 is YYEKEE (reference sequence). The V segment lost 0 bases and the J segment 4 bases; nucleotides outside the gene matches: 6. The length of the CDR3 is 16 residues. Looking up the rest from reference TRBV5-5 and TRBJ1-3 gives the full variable domain: DAGVTQSPTHLIKTRGQQVTLRCSPISGHKSVSWYQQVLGQGPQFIFQYYEKEERGRGNFPDRFSARQFPNYSSELNVNALLLGDSALYLCASSLAGGASGNTIYFGEGSWLTVV.

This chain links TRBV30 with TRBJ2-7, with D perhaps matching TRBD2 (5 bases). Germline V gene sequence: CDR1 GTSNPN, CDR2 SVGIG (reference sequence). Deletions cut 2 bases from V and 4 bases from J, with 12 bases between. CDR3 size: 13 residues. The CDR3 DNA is TGTGCCTGGAGTCGGACTCCTGGATACGAGCAGTACTTC. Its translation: CAWSRTPGYEQYF.

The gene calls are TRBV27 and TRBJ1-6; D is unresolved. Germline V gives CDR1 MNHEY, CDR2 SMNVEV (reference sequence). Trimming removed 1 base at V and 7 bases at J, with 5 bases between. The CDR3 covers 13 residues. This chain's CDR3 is CASSLWPNSPLHF. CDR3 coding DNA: TGTGCCAGCAGTTTATGGCCGAATTCACCCCTCCACTTT.

CDR3 region: CASSQTGSPGETQYF. As DNA, the CDR3 is TGCGCCAGCAGCCAAACTGGCTCACCCGGGGAGACCCAGTACTTC. The genes are TRBV4-3 and TRBJ2-5; D unresolved. Germline V lookup: CDR1 LGHNA, CDR2 YSLEER. The V gene lost 2 bases and the J gene lost 5 bases, with 15 bases spanning the gap. This CDR3 is built from 15 residues.

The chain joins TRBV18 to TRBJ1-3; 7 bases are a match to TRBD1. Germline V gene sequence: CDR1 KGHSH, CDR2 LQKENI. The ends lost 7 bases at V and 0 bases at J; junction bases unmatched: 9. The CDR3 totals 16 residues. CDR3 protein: CASFTGALSSGNTIYF. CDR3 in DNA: TGTGCCAGCTTCACAGGGGCGTTAAGCTCTGGAAACACCATATATTTT. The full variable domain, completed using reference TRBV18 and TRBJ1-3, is NAGVMQNPRHLVRRRGQEARLRCSPMKGHSHVYWYRQLPEEGLKFMVYLQKENIIDESGMPKERFSAEFPKEGPSILRIQQVVRGDSAAYFCASFTGALSSGNTIYFGEGSWLTVV.

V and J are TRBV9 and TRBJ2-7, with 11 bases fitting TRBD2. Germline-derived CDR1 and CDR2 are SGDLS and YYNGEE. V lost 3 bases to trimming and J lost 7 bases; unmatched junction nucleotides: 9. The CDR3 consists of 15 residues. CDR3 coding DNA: TGTGCCAGCAGCGACATAGCGGGAGGGCCGGGAGAGCAGTACTTC. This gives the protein CASSDIAGGPGEQYF.

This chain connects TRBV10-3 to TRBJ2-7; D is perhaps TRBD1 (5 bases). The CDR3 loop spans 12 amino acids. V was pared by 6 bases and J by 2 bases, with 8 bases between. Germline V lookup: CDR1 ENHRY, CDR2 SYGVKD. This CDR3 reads CAISSTAYEQYF. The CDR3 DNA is TGTGCCATCAGCTCGACAGCCTACGAGCAGTACTTC.

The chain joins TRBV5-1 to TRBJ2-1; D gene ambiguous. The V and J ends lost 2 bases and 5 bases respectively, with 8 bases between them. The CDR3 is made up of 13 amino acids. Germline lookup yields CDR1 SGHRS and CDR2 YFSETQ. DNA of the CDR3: TGCGCCAGCAGCTTTGGCGGAAACAATGAGCAGTTCTTC. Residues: CASSFGGNNEQFF.

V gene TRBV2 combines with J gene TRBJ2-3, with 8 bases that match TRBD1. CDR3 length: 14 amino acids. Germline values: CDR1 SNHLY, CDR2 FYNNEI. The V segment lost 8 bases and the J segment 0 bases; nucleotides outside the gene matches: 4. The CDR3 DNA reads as TGTGCCAGCCTGACAGGGGCTAGCACAGATACGCAGTATTTT. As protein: CASLTGASTDTQYF.

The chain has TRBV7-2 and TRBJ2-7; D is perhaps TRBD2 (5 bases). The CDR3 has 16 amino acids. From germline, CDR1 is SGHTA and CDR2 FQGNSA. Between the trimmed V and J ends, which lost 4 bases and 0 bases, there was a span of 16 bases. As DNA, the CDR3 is TGTGCCAGCAGCTACGCGGGCGGCGATAGCTCCTACGAGCAGTACTTC. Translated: CASSYAGGDSSYEQYF. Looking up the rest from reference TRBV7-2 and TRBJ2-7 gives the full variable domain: GAGVSQSPSNKVTEKGKDVELRCDPISGHTALYWYRQSLGQGLEFLIYFQGNSAPDKSGLPSDRFSAERTGGSVSTLTIQRTQQEDSAVYLCASSYAGGDSSYEQYFGPGTRLTVT.

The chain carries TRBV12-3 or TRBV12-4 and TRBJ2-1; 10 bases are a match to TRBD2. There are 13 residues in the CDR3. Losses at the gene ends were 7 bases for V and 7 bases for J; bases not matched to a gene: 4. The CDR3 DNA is TGTGCCAGCATCCTAGCGGGAGTTAATGAGCAGTTCTTC. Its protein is CASILAGVNEQFF.